The 8 T cell receptor beta chains presented below share a single source sample, sequenced in a study of cytomegalovirus exposure and HLA in healthy donors (dated by TCRdb to 2015 to 2018). Library preparation employed the immunoSEQ multiplex PCR assay. In its TCRdb copy, this immuneACCESS table keeps in-frame sequences only and misses some clones. Where compared with another copy, unresolved V genes explain less than half of these, and the others have no known cause. This sample comprises about 83,000 clones, 95% to 97% of them detected only once. The top ten clones comprise 1.3% of the sample. Material: PBMCs. These receptors all come from a woman under 30 in good health and CMV-seronegative.

V is TRBV6-5 and J is TRBJ1-2; D gene unclear. This CDR3 contains 12 residues. Germline CDR1 MNHEY, CDR2 SVGAGI. Trimming cost V 5 bases and J 3 bases, with 7 bases left between them. The CDR3 loop reads CASSAGDYGYTF. CDR3 nucleotides: TGTGCCAGCAGTGCCGGGGACTATGGCTACACCTTC.

V usage is TRBV9 and J usage is TRBJ2-2, with 12 bases that match TRBD1. The V gene end was trimmed by 4 bases and the J gene end by 0 bases; junction bases not matched to a gene: 4. The CDR3 is 17 amino acids. Germline CDR1 SGDLS, CDR2 YYNGEE. CDR3 sequence: CASSTGQGAANTGELFF. The CDR3 DNA sequence: TGTGCCAGCAGCACGGGACAGGGGGCCGCGAACACCGGGGAGCTGTTTTTT.

This clone has just a few counts. The chain is built from TRBV28 and TRBJ1-5; a possible D gene is TRBD1 (5 bases). The V gene lost 3 bases and the J gene lost 1 base, with 7 bases spanning the gap. CDR3 length equals 14 residues. The germline V gene encodes CDR1 MDHEN and CDR2 SYDVKM. The CDR3 sequence is CASSFRQSNQPQHF. CDR3 in DNA: TGTGCCAGCAGTTTCCGACAGAGCAATCAGCCCCAGCATTTT.

In this sample, this clone turned up once. V is TRBV6-5 and J is TRBJ1-2, with D tentatively TRBD1 (5 bases). V gave up 5 bases and J gave up 7 bases, with 14 bases separating them. This CDR3 contains 13 residues. Germline lookup yields CDR1 MNHEY and CDR2 SVGAGI. The CDR3 here is CASSEVRDSGYTF. In DNA, the CDR3 is TGTGCCAGCAGTGAAGTTCGGGACTCTGGCTACACCTTC.

The chain carries TRBV7-9 and TRBJ1-6; D gene unclear. Germline CDR1 SEHNR, CDR2 FQNEAQ (reference sequence). CDR3 length equals 14 residues. V was trimmed by 2 bases and J by 9 bases, leaving 11 bases between them. The CDR3 nucleotides are TGTGCCAGCAGCTTATCTCGGTGGAGTTCACCCCTCCACTTT. Translated, it gives CASSLSRWSSPLHF.

The chain uses TRBV11-3 and TRBJ2-3, with 7 nucleotides matching TRBD2. The CDR3 length is 15 residues. CDR1 is SGHNT and CDR2 is YENEEA in the germline V gene. The V and J ends lost 1 base and 1 base, in that order; junction bases with no gene match: 2. The CDR3 loop reads CASSLGAGRTDTQYF. The CDR3 coding sequence is TGTGCCAGCAGCTTAGGAGCGGGGCGCACAGATACGCAGTATTTT. The variable domain in full, completed from reference TRBV11-3 and TRBJ2-3, reads EAGVVQSPRYKIIEKKQPVAFWCNPISGHNTLYWYLQNLGQGPELLIRYENEEAVDDSQLPKDRFSAERLKGVDSTLKIQPAELGDSAVYLCASSLGAGRTDTQYFGPGTRLTVL.

V is TRBV7-7 and J is TRBJ2-2; perhaps TRBD2 as D (6 bases). Trimming cost V 0 bases and J 6 bases, with 14 bases left between them. CDR3 length equals 16 residues. Germline V gene sequence: CDR1 SSHAT, CDR2 FNYEAQ (reference sequence). CDR3 residues: CASSLAAGMVAGELFF. The CDR3 bases are TGTGCCAGCAGCTTAGCGGCGGGAATGGTGGCCGGGGAGCTGTTTTTT. The complete variable domain, with remaining parts taken from reference TRBV7-7 and TRBJ2-2, reads GAGVSQSPRYKVTKRGQDVTLRCDPISSHATLYWYQQALGQGPEFLTYFNYEAQPDKSGLPSDRFSAERPEGSISTLTIQRTEQRDSAMYRCASSLAAGMVAGELFFGEGSRLTVL.

J is TRBJ2-7 and V is TRBV5-1; weak D call: TRBD1 (5 bases). CDR3 length equals 15 residues. V was cut by 4 bases and J by 3 bases, with 17 bases left in between. The V gene's germline CDR1 is SGHRS and CDR2 YFSETQ. CDR3 loop: CASSRRRGSNYEQYF. CDR3 coding DNA: TGCGCCAGCAGCCGTAGAAGGGGATCAAACTACGAGCAGTACTTC.